This entry describes one T cell receptor beta chain. The sample originates from a study of blood T cell repertoires in COVID-19. Whole-study context: The United States, Italy and Spain were the sources of the acute and convalescent COVID-19 samples. PBMCs, B-cell-depleted T cells, or T cells provided the cDNA or gDNA that made up the material.

The CDR3 is 12 residues long. V was cut by 3 bases and J by 3 bases, with 5 bases left in between. Per germline, CDR1 SNHLY and CDR2 FYNNEI. The method was immunoSEQ multiplex PCR; TCRdb's version includes in-frame clones alone and lacks a portion of them. The profile shows 55,000 to 75,000 clones, 89% of them singletons. V is TRBV2 and J is TRBJ1-1, with unresolved D. This sequence was found in a man aged 55-75 years with acute or convalescent COVID-19. The sequencing sample was made of peripheral blood. The CDR3 DNA follows: TGTGCCAGCAGTGACGGGGACACTGAAGCTTTCTTT. Its protein is CASSDGDTEAFF.